What follows are 10 T cell receptor beta chains derived from one specimen sequenced in a study of cytomegalovirus exposure and HLA in healthy donors (dated 2017 in TCRdb). Library generation was performed with the immunoSEQ multiplex PCR assay. A mixture of 60 forward primers for TCR Vbeta segments and 13 reverse primers for TCR Jbeta segments was used in the multiplex PCR. TCRdb holds this immuneACCESS table with in-frame rearrangements only. Some clones are missing; in checked studies, unresolved V genes explain under half, and the rest has no known cause. This sample comprises about 160,000 clones, 84% of them detected only once. Together, the top ten hold 1.5% to 2.5% of the sample. Sequenced material: PBMCs. The receptors stem from a man younger than 35 in good health and CMV-seronegative.

This clone was counted between two and nine times. The chain links TRBV7-9 to TRBJ1-1; D gene unclear. Looked up from germline, CDR1 is SEHNR and CDR2 is FQNEAQ (reference sequence). There are 12 residues in the CDR3. CDR3 nucleotides: TGTGCTACACCCAGTCTGAACACTGAAGCTTTCTTT. Protein sequence: CATPSLNTEAFF. Using reference TRBV7-9 and TRBJ1-1 for the parts outside the CDR3, the full variable domain is DTGVSQNPRHKITKRGQNVTFRCDPISEHNRLYWYRQTLGQGPEFLTYFQNEAQLEKSRLLSDRFSAERPKGSFSTLEIQRTEQGDSAMYLCATPSLNTEAFFGQGTRLTVV.

J is TRBJ2-3 and V is TRBV5-6; D gene ambiguous. The CDR3 covers 15 residues. V was shortened by 4 bases and J by 5 bases, with 17 bases between the two germline ends. Germline loops: CDR1 SGHDT, CDR2 YYEEEE. The DNA for the CDR3 is TGTGCCAGCAGCCTAGGTGAGACCCGCAGAGATACGCAGTATTTT. Amino acid sequence: CASSLGETRRDTQYF.

This clone was observed once. The rearrangement links TRBV5-1 to TRBJ1-2, with a possible D match to TRBD1 (5 bases). Trimming stripped 3 bases from V and 8 bases from J, with 11 bases between. CDR1 SGHRS and CDR2 YFSETQ come from the germline V gene. The CDR3 totals 12 residues. For the CDR3, the DNA is TGCGCCAGCAGCTGGGGCGAAGGGGGCTACACCTTC. Its protein is CASSWGEGGYTF.

The table lists this clone with a few counts. The chain employs TRBV9 and TRBJ2-3; 9 bases map to TRBD2. The trim removed 4 bases at V and 2 bases at J, leaving 8 bases unmatched. From germline, CDR1 is SGDLS and CDR2 YYNGEE. The CDR3 totals 16 residues. CDR3 sequence (DNA): TGTGCCAGCAGCCCTAGTAGCGGGGGCCTCACAGATACGCAGTATTTT. Encoded protein: CASSPSSGGLTDTQYF.

This clone was picked up one time. The genes are TRBV7-2 and TRBJ2-7; 8 bases line up with TRBD2. V gave up 3 bases and J gave up 4 bases; unmatched junction bases: 17. The CDR3 consists of 18 residues. Germline-derived CDR1 and CDR2 are SGHTA and FQGNSA. CDR3 protein: CASSFLAGKSGSMYEQYF. In DNA, the CDR3 is TGTGCCAGCAGCTTTCTAGCGGGCAAGTCAGGTAGTATGTACGAGCAGTACTTC.

This chain links TRBV6-6 with TRBJ2-1; tentatively, D is TRBD2 (6 bases). Trimming stripped 3 bases from V and 9 bases from J, with 12 bases between. Germline V lookup: CDR1 MNHNY, CDR2 SVGAGI (reference sequence). CDR3 length: 13 amino acids. CDR3 in DNA: TGTGCCAGCAGTTATGGGGGGAAGCTTGAGCAGTTCTTC. It encodes CASSYGGKLEQFF.

This chain uses TRBV7-3 with TRBJ2-1; 11 positions agree with TRBD1. The trim removed 5 bases at V and 7 bases at J, leaving 7 bases unmatched. The CDR3 is made up of 15 amino acids. The germline CDR1 and CDR2 sequences are SGHTA and FQGTGA. The CDR3 DNA reads as TGTGCCAGCAGCCGTGGGACAGGGGGGGGTAATGAGCAGTTCTTC. This sequence encodes CASSRGTGGGNEQFF.

This chain links TRBV7-9 with TRBJ1-5; 10 bases are a match to TRBD1. This CDR3 is built from 16 residues. Germline V CDR1 and CDR2: SEHNR, FQNEAQ (reference sequence). Trimming at V came to 5 bases and at J to 1 base, leaving 5 bases not matched to a gene. In DNA form, the CDR3 reads TGTGCCAGCAGCCTGTGGACAGGGGGAAGCAATCAGCCCCAGCATTTT. It codes for CASSLWTGGSNQPQHF.

The rearrangement uses TRBV28 and TRBJ2-1, with unresolved D. The V end was cut by 8 bases, the J end by 7 bases, with 12 bases between. CDR3 size: 12 residues. Germline CDR1 and CDR2: MDHEN and SYDVKM. The CDR3 DNA follows: TGTGCCAGCGCCCGAGTCGTTAATGAGCAGTTCTTC. Translated: CASARVVNEQFF.

The chain employs TRBV5-1 and TRBJ2-5, with D maybe TRBD2 (5 bases). V was clipped by 4 bases and J by 2 bases, with 9 bases between them. Germline V gives CDR1 SGHRS, CDR2 YFSETQ. The CDR3 sequence is 13 residues long. The CDR3 nucleotides are TGCGCCAGCAGCCGGGATTCTCAAGAGACCCAGTACTTC. It encodes CASSRDSQETQYF.